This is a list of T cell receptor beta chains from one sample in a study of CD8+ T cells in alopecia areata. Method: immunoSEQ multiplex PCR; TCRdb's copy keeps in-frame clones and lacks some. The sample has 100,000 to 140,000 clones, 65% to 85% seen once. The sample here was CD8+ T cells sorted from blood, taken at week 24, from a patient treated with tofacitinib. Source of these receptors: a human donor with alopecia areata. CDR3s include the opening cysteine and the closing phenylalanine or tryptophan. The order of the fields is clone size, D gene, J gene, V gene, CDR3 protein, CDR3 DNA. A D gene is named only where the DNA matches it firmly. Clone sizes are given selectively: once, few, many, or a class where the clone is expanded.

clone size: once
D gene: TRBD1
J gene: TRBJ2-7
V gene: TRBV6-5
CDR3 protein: CASRKTGDYEQYF
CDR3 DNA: TGTGCCAGCCGAAAGACAGGGGACTACGAGCAGTACTTC

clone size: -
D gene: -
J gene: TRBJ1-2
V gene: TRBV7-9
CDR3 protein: CAIRRGRDYGYTF
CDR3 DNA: TGTGCCATCCGAAGGGGACGGGACTATGGCTACACCTTC

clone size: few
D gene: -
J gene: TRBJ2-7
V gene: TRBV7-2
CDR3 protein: CASSVSPEQYF
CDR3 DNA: TGTGCCAGCAGTGTGAGCCCCGAGCAGTACTTC

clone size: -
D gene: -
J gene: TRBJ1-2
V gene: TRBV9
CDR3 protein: CASSGPGSNYGYTF
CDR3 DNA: TGTGCCAGCAGCGGCCCCGGATCTAACTATGGCTACACCTTC

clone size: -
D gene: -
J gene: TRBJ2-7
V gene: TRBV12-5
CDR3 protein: CASGSPRQRPAYEQYF
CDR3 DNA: TGTGCTAGTGGCTCACCCCGACAACGGCCGGCCTACGAGCAGTACTTC

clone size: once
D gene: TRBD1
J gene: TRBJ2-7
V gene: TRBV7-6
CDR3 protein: CASSSSRETGVDEQYF
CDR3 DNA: TGTGCCAGCAGCTCGAGCCGGGAAACAGGGGTCGACGAGCAGTACTTC

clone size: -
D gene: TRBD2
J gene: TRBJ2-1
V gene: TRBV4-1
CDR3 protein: CASSHYDSGENSYNEQFF
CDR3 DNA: TGCGCCAGCAGCCACTACGATAGCGGGGAAAACTCCTACAATGAGCAGTTCTTC

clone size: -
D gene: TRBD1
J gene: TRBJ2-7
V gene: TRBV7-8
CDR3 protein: CASSSGDRGNEQYF
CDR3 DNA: TGTGCCAGCAGCTCGGGGGACAGGGGAAACGAGCAGTACTTC

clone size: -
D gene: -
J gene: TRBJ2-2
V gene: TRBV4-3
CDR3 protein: CASSQDRASSVTGELFF
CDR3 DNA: TGCGCCAGCAGCCAAGATCGGGCTAGCTCAGTCACCGGGGAGCTGTTTTTT

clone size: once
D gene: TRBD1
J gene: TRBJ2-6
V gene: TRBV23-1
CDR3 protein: CASSRDRDSGANVLTF
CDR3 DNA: TGCGCCAGCAGTCGGGACAGGGACTCTGGGGCCAACGTCCTGACTTTC

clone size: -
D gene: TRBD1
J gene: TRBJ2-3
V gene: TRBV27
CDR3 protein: CASSLSPGGLDTQYF
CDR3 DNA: TGTGCCAGCAGTTTATCCCCAGGGGGCCTGGATACGCAGTATTTT

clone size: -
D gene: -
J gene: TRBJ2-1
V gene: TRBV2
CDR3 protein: CASSPVGGGRYNEQFF
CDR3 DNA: TGTGCCAGCAGCCCTGTAGGGGGGGGAAGATACAATGAGCAGTTCTTC

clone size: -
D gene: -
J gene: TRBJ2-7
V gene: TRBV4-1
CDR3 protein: CASSQGGTGNYEQYF
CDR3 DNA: TGCGCCAGCAGCCAAGGGGGAACAGGGAACTACGAGCAGTACTTC

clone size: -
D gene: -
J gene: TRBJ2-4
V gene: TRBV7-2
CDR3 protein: CASSLPGDGNIQYF
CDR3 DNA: TGTGCCAGCAGCTTACCAGGGGACGGAAACATTCAGTACTTC

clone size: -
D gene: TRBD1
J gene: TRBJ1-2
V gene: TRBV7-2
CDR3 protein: CASSLGDSGNYGYTF
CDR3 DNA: TGTGCCAGCAGCTTGGGGGACAGCGGGAACTATGGCTACACCTTC

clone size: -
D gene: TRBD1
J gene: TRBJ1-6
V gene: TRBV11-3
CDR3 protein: CASSSDRGHSPLHF
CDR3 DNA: TGTGCCAGCAGCTCTGACAGGGGACATTCACCCCTCCACTTT

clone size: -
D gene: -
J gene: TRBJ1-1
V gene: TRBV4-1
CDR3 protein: CASSLRLNTEAFF
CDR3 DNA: TGCGCCAGCAGCTTGAGACTGAACACTGAAGCTTTCTTT